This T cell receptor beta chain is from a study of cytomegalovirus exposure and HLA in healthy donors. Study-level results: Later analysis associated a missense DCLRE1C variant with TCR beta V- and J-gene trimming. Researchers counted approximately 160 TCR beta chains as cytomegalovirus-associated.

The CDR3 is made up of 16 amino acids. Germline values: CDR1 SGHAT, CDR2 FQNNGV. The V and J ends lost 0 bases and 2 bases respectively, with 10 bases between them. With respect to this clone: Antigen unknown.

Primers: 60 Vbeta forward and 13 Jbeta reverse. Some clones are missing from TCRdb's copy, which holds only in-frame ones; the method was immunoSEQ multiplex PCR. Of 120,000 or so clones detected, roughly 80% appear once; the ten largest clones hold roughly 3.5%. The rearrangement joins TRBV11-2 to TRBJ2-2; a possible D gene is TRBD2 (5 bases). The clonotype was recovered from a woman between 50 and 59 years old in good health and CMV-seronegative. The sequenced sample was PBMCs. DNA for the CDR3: TGTGCCAGCAGCTTAGACCGTACTAGAAACACCGGGGAGCTGTTTTTT. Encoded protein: CASSLDRTRNTGELFF.